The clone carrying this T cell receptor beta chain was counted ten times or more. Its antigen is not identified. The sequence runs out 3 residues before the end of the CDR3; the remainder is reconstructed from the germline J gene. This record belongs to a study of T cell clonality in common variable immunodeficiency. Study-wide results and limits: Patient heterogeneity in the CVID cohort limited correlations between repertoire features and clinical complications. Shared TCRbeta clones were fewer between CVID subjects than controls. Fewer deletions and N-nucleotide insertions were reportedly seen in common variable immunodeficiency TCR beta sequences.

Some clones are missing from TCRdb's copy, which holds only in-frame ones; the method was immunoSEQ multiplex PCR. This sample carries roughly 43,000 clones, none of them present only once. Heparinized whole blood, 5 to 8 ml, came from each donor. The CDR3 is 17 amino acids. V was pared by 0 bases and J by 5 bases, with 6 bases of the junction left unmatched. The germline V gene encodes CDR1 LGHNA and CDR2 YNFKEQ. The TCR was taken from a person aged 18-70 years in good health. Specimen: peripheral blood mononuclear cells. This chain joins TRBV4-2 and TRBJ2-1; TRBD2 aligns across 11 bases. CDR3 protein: CASSQEFLAGGNNEQFF. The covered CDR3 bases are TGTGCCAGCAGCCAAGAGTTTCTAGCGGGGGGTAACAATGAG.